This TCR beta chain was sequenced in a study of cytotoxic CD8 clonotypes in ibrutinib-treated CLL. Study background: Mean per-sample yields comprised about 270,000 productive templates and 94,082 productive rearrangements.

Germline CDR1 and CDR2: MGHRA and YSYEKL. The CDR3 contains 17 residues. Trimming stripped 0 bases from V and 7 bases from J, with 19 bases between. Clones were read by immunoSEQ multiplex PCR, and TCRdb kept only the in-frame ones, dropping some. The table shows 250,000 to 350,000 clones, with approximately 76% occurring only once. This chain links TRBV4-1 with TRBJ1-5, with D perhaps matching TRBD1 (6 bases). The receptor's source is a human donor with chronic lymphocytic leukemia. The sequencing here drew on PBMCs, taken at disease progression, from a patient treated with ibrutinib. The CDR3 loop is CASSQEGGQGSRQPQHF. Here the CDR3 DNA reads TGCGCCAGCAGCCAAGAGGGCGGCCAGGGGTCCCGCCAGCCCCAGCATTTT.